The entry that follows covers one TCR beta chain sequence. The sample belongs to a study of shared clonotypes between healthy human individuals. Study summary: Aged 18 to 49, the donors were a couple of women and three men.

Profiling relied on immunoSEQ multiplex PCR, and the TCRdb table lists in-frame clones only, not all of them. The sample holds about 2.4 million clones, approximately 92% seen once. Germline values: CDR1 MNHEY, CDR2 SVGAGI. The CDR3 spans 15 residues. V was cut by 6 bases and J by 4 bases, with 18 bases left in between. The origin of this receptor is a man aged 18 to 29 in good health. The chain carries TRBV6-5 and TRBJ2-5, with D maybe TRBD1 (6 bases). Input material: naive CD4+ T cells sorted from blood. Specified subset: CD45RA+ positively selected. The CDR3 sequence is CASSSDRKGGETQYF. The CDR3, as DNA: TGTGCCAGCAGCTCCGACAGGAAAGGAGGAGAGACCCAGTACTTC.